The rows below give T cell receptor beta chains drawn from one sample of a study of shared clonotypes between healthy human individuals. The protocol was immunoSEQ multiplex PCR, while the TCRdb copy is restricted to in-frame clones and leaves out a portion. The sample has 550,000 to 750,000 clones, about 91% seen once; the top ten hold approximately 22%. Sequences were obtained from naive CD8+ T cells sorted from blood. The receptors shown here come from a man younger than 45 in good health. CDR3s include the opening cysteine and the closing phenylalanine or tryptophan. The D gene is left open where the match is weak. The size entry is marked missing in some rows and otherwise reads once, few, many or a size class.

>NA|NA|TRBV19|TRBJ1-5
TGTGCCAGTAGTACCAAACAGGGACGGGTAAATCAGCCCCAGCATTTT
CASSTKQGRVNQPQHF
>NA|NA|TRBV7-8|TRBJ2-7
TGTGCCAGCAGCTTATACGGGTACGAGCAGTACTTC
CASSLYGYEQYF
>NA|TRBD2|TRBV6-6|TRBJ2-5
TGTGCCAGCAGTTACTCGACTAGCGTGGAGACCCAGTACTTC
CASSYSTSVETQYF
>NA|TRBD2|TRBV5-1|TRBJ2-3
TGCGCCAGCAGCTTGAGAGCGGGAGGTACGACAGATACGCAGTATTTT
CASSLRAGGTTDTQYF
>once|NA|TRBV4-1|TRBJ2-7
TGCGCCAGCAGCCAAGATCTGACGCGCGAGCAGTACTTC
CASSQDLTREQYF
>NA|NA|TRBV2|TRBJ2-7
TGTGCCAGCAGACAGGAATACGAGCAGTACTTC
CASRQEYEQYF
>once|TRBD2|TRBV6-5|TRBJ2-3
TGTGCCACCGGGACTAGCGGAGCATACACAGATACGCAGTATTTT
CATGTSGAYTDTQYF
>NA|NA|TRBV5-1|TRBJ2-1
TGCGCCAGCAGCTCAAGCGGTTACAATGAGCAGTTCTTC
CASSSSGYNEQFF
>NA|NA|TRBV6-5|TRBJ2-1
TGTGCCAGCAGTCCTCAGGGATCTAGCGATGAGCAGTTCTTC
CASSPQGSSDEQFF
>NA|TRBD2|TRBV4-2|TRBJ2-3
TGTGCCAGCAGCCAAGATAAGGGACTAGGGGGGGATACGCAGTATTTT
CASSQDKGLGGDTQYF
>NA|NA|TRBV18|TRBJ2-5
TGTGCCAGCTCAGACCTCTCCTGGGAGACCCAGTACTTC
CASSDLSWETQYF
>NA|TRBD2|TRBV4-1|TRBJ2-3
TGCGCCAGCAGCCAAGCAGGAGCGGGGGTGCGAGATACGCAGTATTTT
CASSQAGAGVRDTQYF
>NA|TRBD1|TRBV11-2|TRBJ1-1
TGTGCCAGCAGCCATGGACAGGGGGACGAAGGCACTGAAGCTTTCTTT
CASSHGQGDEGTEAFF
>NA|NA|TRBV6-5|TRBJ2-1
TGTGCCAGCAGTTACTTGGGTGAGCAGTTCTTC
CASSYLGEQFF
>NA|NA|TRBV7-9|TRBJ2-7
TGTGCCAGCGATCAGGGGCAGACCTACGAGCAGTACTTC
CASDQGQTYEQYF
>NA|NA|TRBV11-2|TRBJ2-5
TGTGCCAGCAGCTTAGGGTCGGGAGTAGGGGAGACCCAGTACTTC
CASSLGSGVGETQYF
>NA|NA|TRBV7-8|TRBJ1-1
TGTGCCAGCCTGAACACTGAAGCTTTCTTT
CASLNTEAFF
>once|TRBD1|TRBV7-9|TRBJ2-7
TGTGCCAGCAGCCCAGGGGGTCAGGGGTACGAGCAGTACTTC
CASSPGGQGYEQYF
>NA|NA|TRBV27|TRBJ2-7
TGTGCCAGCAGTTTATCGAGGGCGGGCCTATTCTACGAGCAGTACTTC
CASSLSRAGLFYEQYF
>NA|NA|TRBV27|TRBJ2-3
TGTGCCAGCAGTTTCGTTTTTACCCGCACAGATACGCAGTATTTT
CASSFVFTRTDTQYF
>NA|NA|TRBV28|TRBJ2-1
TGTGCCAGCAGTTCCCCCAATGAGCAGTTCTTC
CASSSPNEQFF
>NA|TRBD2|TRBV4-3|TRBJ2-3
TGCGCCAGCAGCCAAGATTGGGGGGGAAGCACAGATACGCAGTATTTT
CASSQDWGGSTDTQYF
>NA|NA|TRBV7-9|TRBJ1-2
TGTGCCAGCAGCTTATTTCGGGAAGTATATGGCTACACCTTC
CASSLFREVYGYTF
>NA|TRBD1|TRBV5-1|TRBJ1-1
TGCGCCAGCAGCTTAAAACAGGGGGCAACTGAAGCTTTCTTT
CASSLKQGATEAFF
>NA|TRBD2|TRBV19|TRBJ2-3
TGTGCCAGTAGTATGGGAAGCGGGAGGGCCCTTGGGACAGATACGCAGTATTTT
CASSMGSGRALGTDTQYF
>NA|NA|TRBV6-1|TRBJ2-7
TGTGCCAGCAGTGTACAGGGGGGGGCCTACGAGCAGTACTTC
CASSVQGGAYEQYF
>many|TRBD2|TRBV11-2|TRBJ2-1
TGTGCCAGCAGCTCCTACCCCAAGACTAGCGGAGCCTTTTACAATGAGCAGTTCTTC
CASSSYPKTSGAFYNEQFF
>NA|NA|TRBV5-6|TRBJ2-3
TGTGCCAGCAGCTTGGTGGCCCCCTTAGGGACAGATACGCAGTATTTT
CASSLVAPLGTDTQYF
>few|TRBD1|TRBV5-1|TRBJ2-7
TGCGCCAGCCAGGGACAGGGGCTCGAGCAGTACTTC
CASQGQGLEQYF
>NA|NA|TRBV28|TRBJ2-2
TGTGCCAGCAGTTTTGTGATAAGTTTCGCCGGGGAGCTGTTTTTT
CASSFVISFAGELFF
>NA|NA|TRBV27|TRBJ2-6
TGTGCCAGCAGTTCTATTAGGGCCAACGTCCTGACTTTC
CASSSIRANVLTF
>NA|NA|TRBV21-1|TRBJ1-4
TGTGCCAGCAGCCTCTCCGAGGGAGCTTCTAATGAAAAACTGTTTTTT
CASSLSEGASNEKLFF
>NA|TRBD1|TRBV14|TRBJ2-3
TGTGCCAGCAGCCAAGAGGGGACAGGTAACCGGGATACGCAGTATTTT
CASSQEGTGNRDTQYF
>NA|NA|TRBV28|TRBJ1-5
TGTGCCAGCAGTTCGCCACTCATCCTAACCAGGATCGGCAATCAGCCCCAGCATTTT
CASSSPLILTRIGNQPQHF
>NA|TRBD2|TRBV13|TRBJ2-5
TGTGCCAGCAGCTCTATAGCGGGAGGGTTGGAGACCCAGTACTTC
CASSSIAGGLETQYF
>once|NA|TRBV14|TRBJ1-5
TGTGCCAGCAGCGGCTTTGGAGGAAATCAGCCCCAGCATTTT
CASSGFGGNQPQHF
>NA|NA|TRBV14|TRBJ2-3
TGTGCCAGCAGCCGCCGGGATCTTGAACCCCAGGATACGCAGTATTTT
CASSRRDLEPQDTQYF
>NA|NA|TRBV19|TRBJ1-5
TGTGCCAGCAACATCGGCAATCAGCCCCAGCATTTT
CASNIGNQPQHF
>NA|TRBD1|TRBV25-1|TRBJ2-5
TGTGCCAGCAGGCCCCGGGACAGGGGGCTCCAAGAGACCCAGTACTTC
CASRPRDRGLQETQYF
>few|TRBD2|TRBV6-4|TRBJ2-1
TGTGCCAGCAGGAATTGGACTAGCGGGAGGATCGGCAATGAGCAGTTCTTC
CASRNWTSGRIGNEQFF
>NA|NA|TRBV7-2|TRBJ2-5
TGTGCCAGCAGCTTCTTTATGGGCCTTGAGACCCAGTACTTC
CASSFFMGLETQYF
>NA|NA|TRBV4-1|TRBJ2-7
TGCGCCAGCAGCCAAGACAGGGGGGTCTACGAGCAGTACTTC
CASSQDRGVYEQYF
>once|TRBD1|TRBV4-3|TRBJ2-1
TGCGCCAGCAGCCAAGATCAGGGGGCCTTTTACAATGAGCAGTTCTTC
CASSQDQGAFYNEQFF
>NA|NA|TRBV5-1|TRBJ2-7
TGCGCCAGCAGTAGGGACATAGAGGACGAGCAGTACTTC
CASSRDIEDEQYF
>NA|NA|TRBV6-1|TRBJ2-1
TGTGCCAGCAGTGACGACGGGACAACCAACAATGAGCAGTTCTTC
CASSDDGTTNNEQFF
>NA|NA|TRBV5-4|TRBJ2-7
TGTGCCAGCAGCCCCGGGGGGACAGGCTTGGGTTCCTCCGAGCAGTACTTC
CASSPGGTGLGSSEQYF
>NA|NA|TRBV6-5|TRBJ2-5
TGTGCCAGCAGTTACTTATCGGGAGAGACCCAGTACTTC
CASSYLSGETQYF
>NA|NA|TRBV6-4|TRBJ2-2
TGTGCCAGCAGTGACGGGCGGACCGGGGAGCTGTTTTTT
CASSDGRTGELFF
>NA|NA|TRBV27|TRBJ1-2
TGTGCCAGCAGTTTTGGGCCGACTATTAACTATGGCTACACCTTC
CASSFGPTINYGYTF
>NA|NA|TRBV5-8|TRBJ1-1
TGTGCCAGCAGCTTGGCAATGGTCGGCACTGAAGCTTTCTTT
CASSLAMVGTEAFF
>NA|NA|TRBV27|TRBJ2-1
TGTGCCAGCAGTTTAATTATCGGGAATGAGCAGTTCTTC
CASSLIIGNEQFF
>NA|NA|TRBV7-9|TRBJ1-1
TGTGCCAGCAGCGAAGGGACGCGCGAAGCTTTCTTT
CASSEGTREAFF
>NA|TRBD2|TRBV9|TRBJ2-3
TGTGCCAGCAGCATAACCTTGGAGGCGGGAGGTAGGGATACGCAGTATTTT
CASSITLEAGGRDTQYF
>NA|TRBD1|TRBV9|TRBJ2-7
TGTGCCAGCAGCTTAGGCGCCGACAGGGGCCACGAGCAGTACTTC
CASSLGADRGHEQYF
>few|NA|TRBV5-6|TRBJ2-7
TGTGCCAGCGGAACAGGAGTCTCCTACGAGCAGTACTTC
CASGTGVSYEQYF